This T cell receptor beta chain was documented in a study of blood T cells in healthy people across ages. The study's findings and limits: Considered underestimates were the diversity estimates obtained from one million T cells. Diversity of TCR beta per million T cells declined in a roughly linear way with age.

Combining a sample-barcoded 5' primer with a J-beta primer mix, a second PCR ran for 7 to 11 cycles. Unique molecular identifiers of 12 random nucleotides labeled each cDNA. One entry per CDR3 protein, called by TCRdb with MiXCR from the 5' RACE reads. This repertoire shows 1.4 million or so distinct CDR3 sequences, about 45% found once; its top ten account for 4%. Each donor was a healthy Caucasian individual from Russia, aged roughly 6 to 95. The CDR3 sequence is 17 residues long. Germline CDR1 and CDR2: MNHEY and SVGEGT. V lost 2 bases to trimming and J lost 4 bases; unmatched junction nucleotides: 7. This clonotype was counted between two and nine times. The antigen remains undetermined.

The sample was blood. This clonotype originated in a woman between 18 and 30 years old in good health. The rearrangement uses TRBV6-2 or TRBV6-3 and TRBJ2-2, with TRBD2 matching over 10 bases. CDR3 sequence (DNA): TGTGCCAGCAGTTACACGAGGACTAGCGGCGCCACCGGGGAGCTGTTTTTT. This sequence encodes CASSYTRTSGATGELFF.